What follows are 20 T cell receptor beta chains derived from one specimen sequenced in a study of blood T cell repertoires in COVID-19. The assay was immunoSEQ multiplex PCR, and TCRdb's table has in-frame clones only and misses some. The table lists roughly 100,000 clones, 81% of them singletons. Sequencing input: peripheral blood. The receptors stem from a woman in her 70s with acute or convalescent COVID-19.

The chain is built from TRBV28 and TRBJ2-2; 7 nucleotides agree with TRBD1. CDR1 is MDHEN, CDR2 SYDVKM, per germline. Trimming cost V 5 bases and J 4 bases; bases outside gene matches: 1. The CDR3 sequence is 13 residues long. The CDR3 here is CASSGQATGELFF. In nucleotides, the CDR3 is TGTGCCAGCAGTGGACAGGCCACCGGGGAGCTGTTTTTT.

In this sample, this clone turned up a few times. This chain joins TRBV28 and TRBJ2-7; a possible D gene is TRBD2 (5 bases). Trimming shortened V by 6 bases and J by 2 bases, and 8 bases separated the two germline ends. This CDR3 has 12 residues. Per the germline V gene, CDR1 is MDHEN and CDR2 is SYDVKM. The chain's CDR3 is CASRGGPYEQYF. For the CDR3, the DNA is TGTGCCAGCAGGGGCGGGCCCTACGAGCAGTACTTC.

The chain employs TRBV7-8 and TRBJ1-4, with D hard to call. Germline V gene data show CDR1 as SGHVS and CDR2 as FQNEAQ. Trimming pared 5 bases from V and 8 bases from J, leaving 18 bases between. The CDR3 spans 15 residues. CDR3 in DNA: TGTGCCAGCAGCCCCCGCGGCGGGCGAAGGGAAAAACTGTTTTTT. Residues: CASSPRGGRREKLFF.

A few counts support this clone. This chain joins TRBV2 and TRBJ1-1; D uncertain. V shed 5 bases and J shed 7 bases, with 8 bases lying between them. The CDR3 length is 11 residues. In germline, CDR1 is SNHLY, CDR2 FYNNEI. CDR3 sequence: CASSNNYEAFF. The CDR3 DNA reads TGTGCCAGCAGTAATAACTATGAAGCTTTCTTT.

This chain uses TRBV2 with TRBJ1-4; TRBD1 matches 8 bases. The germline gives CDR1 SNHLY, CDR2 FYNNEI. The junction had 3 bases not matched to a gene; V was cut back by 3 bases and J by 0 bases. CDR3 length equals 16 residues. CDR3 sequence reads: CASSEGQVATNEKLFF. The CDR3 DNA is TGTGCCAGCAGTGAGGGACAGGTTGCAACTAATGAAAAACTGTTTTTT.

The rearrangement links TRBV6-5 to TRBJ1-2, with TRBD1 matching 7 bases. The V and J ends lost 7 bases and 4 bases, in that order; junction bases with no gene match: 9. This CDR3 contains 14 residues. Germline lookup yields CDR1 MNHEY and CDR2 SVGAGI. CDR3 coding DNA: TGTGCCAGCAAGGAGGAGACAGGGATCTATGGCTACACCTTC. Protein: CASKEETGIYGYTF.

Only one count was recorded for this clone. The rearrangement joins TRBV4-1 to TRBJ1-3; no clear D gene. The V and J ends lost 1 base and 0 bases respectively, with 13 bases between them. Per germline, CDR1 MGHRA and CDR2 YSYEKL. The CDR3 contains 17 residues. DNA for the CDR3: TGCGCCAGCAGCCAAGTACCCCCAGGCCCCTCTGGAAACACCATATATTTT. Protein product: CASSQVPPGPSGNTIYF.

This chain connects TRBV6-5 to TRBJ1-2; TRBD1 aligns across 7 bases. Germline V lookup: CDR1 MNHEY, CDR2 SVGAGI. J lost 4 bases, V lost 7 bases, and 9 bases had no gene match. The length of the CDR3 is 14 residues. The CDR3 spells CASTEDRSFYGYTF. The DNA of the CDR3 is TGTGCCAGCACCGAGGACAGGTCTTTCTATGGCTACACCTTC.

The rearrangement joins TRBV6-2 or TRBV6-3 to TRBJ1-5, with D perhaps TRBD1 (5 bases). Trimming pared 2 bases from V and 3 bases from J, leaving 8 bases between. The V gene's germline CDR1 is MNHEY and CDR2 SVGEGT. The CDR3 extends over 14 amino acids. CDR3 nucleotide sequence: TGTGCCAGCAGTTACGGGGCTAACAATCAGCCCCAGCATTTT. This translates into CASSYGANNQPQHF.

This sequence joins TRBV7-8 and TRBJ1-2; 9 bases are shared with TRBD1. Per the germline V gene, CDR1 is SGHVS and CDR2 is FQNEAQ. V gave up 5 bases and J gave up 7 bases; unmatched junction bases: 17. This CDR3 contains 17 residues. The CDR3 here is CASSRGGTGPTISGYTF. The CDR3 DNA sequence: TGTGCCAGCAGCCGAGGCGGGACAGGGCCTACTATTTCTGGCTACACCTTC.

This rearrangement joins TRBV6-2 or TRBV6-3 to TRBJ1-5; the match to TRBD1 covers 7 bases. The ends lost 4 bases at V and 5 bases at J; junction bases unmatched: 8. CDR3 size: 15 residues. Per the germline V gene, CDR1 is MNHEY and CDR2 is SVGEGT. The CDR3 DNA is TGTGCCAGCAGTTTAGGAGGGGGCGGGGATCAGCCCCAGCATTTT. This translates into CASSLGGGGDQPQHF.

The chain carries TRBV28 and TRBJ1-1; 7 bases map to TRBD1. After removal of 6 bases from V and 4 bases from J, the junction contained 20 bases not matched to a gene. The CDR3 spans 18 residues. Germline CDR1 is MDHEN and CDR2 is SYDVKM. For the CDR3, the DNA is TGTGCCAGCAGCGTCAGTTTTCTTACACAAGCAGGGGGCACTGAAGCTTTCTTT. As protein: CASSVSFLTQAGGTEAFF.

This chain links TRBV12-2 with TRBJ2-7; the table gives TRBD1 as D, unverified against the DNA. TRBV12-2 is a listed pseudogene. The CDR3 contains 18 residues. CDR3 DNA sequence: TGTGCAAGTCGATTCCGGGACAGGGCTCGGATAGGCTCCTACGAGCAGTACTTC. Translated: CASRFRDRARIGSYEQYF.

This chain joins TRBV24-1 and TRBJ2-7; D uncertain. The CDR3 contains 9 residues. Germline CDR1 is KGHDR and CDR2 is SFDVKD. V dropped 12 bases and J dropped 7 bases, with 9 bases sitting between them. CDR3 region: CALNSEQYF. CDR3 nucleotides: TGTGCCTTGAACTCAGAGCAGTACTTC.

The chain employs TRBV18 and TRBJ1-1; the D gene is possibly TRBD1 (5 bases). The germline V gene has CDR1 KGHSH and CDR2 LQKENI. The CDR3 consists of 18 residues. Between the trimmed V and J ends, which lost 4 bases and 1 base, there was a span of 22 bases. The CDR3 loop reads CASSLRSSRGGRNTEAFF. The DNA for the CDR3 is TGTGCCAGCTCACTTCGTAGTTCACGGGGCGGGAGGAACACTGAAGCTTTCTTT.

J is TRBJ1-1 and V is TRBV5-8, with 7 bases identical to TRBD1. J was trimmed by 0 bases and V by 2 bases; bases with no gene match: 13. Germline loops: CDR1 SGHTS, CDR2 YDEGEE. This CDR3 has 18 amino acids. CDR3: CASSFEVLGTAMNTEAFF. In nucleotides, the CDR3 is TGTGCCAGCAGCTTTGAGGTTTTGGGGACAGCCATGAACACTGAAGCTTTCTTT. The variable domain in full, completed from reference TRBV5-8 and TRBJ1-1, reads EAGVTQSPTHLIKTRGQQATLRCSPISGHTSVYWYQQALGLGLQFLLWYDEGEERNRGNFPPRFSGRQFPNYSSELNVNALELEDSALYLCASSFEVLGTAMNTEAFFGQGTRLTVV.

This chain uses TRBV2 with TRBJ1-4, with TRBD1 as a possible D gene (6 bases). The V gene lost 5 bases and the J gene lost 14 bases, with 27 bases spanning the gap. This CDR3 has 16 amino acids. Germline V gene sequence: CDR1 SNHLY, CDR2 FYNNEI. The CDR3 DNA follows: TGTGCCAGCAGTTCCCAAACAGGCAGGGGAATTGAAAGTCTGTTTTTT. As protein: CASSSQTGRGIESLFF.

V gene TRBV4-3 combines with J gene TRBJ1-3; D remains unclear. The CDR3 contains 16 residues. V lost 1 base, J lost 0 bases, and 10 bases lay in between. Per the germline V gene, CDR1 is LGHNA and CDR2 is YSLEER. The CDR3 here is CASSQGIGGSGNTIYF. The CDR3 bases are TGCGCCAGCAGCCAAGGGATCGGCGGCTCTGGAAACACCATATATTTT.

The chain employs TRBV19 and TRBJ1-1; no definite D call. The V gene's germline CDR1 is LNHDA and CDR2 SQIVND (reference sequence). The V end lost 7 bases, the J end lost 4 bases, and 13 bases lay between the germline ends. The CDR3 is made up of 13 amino acids. The DNA of the CDR3 is TGTGCCAGTATACGGGGTGGGAGCACTGAAGCTTTCTTT. Protein: CASIRGGSTEAFF.

The chain links TRBV5-1 to TRBJ2-7; 10 bases match TRBD1. V lost 0 bases and J lost 3; bases outside the gene matches: 15. This CDR3 spans 19 amino acids. Per germline, CDR1 SGHRS and CDR2 YFSETQ. This CDR3 is CASSLAWTGGSGRDYEQYF. DNA of the CDR3: TGCGCCAGCAGCTTGGCGTGGACAGGGGGAAGCGGGAGAGACTACGAGCAGTACTTC.